This TCR beta chain came from a study of graft-versus-host responses after intestinal transplantation. Looking at the study overall: Multivisceral, liver-intestinal, or isolated intestinal grafts went to recipients.

V lost 0 bases to trimming and J lost 5 bases, with 14 bases between them. In germline, CDR1 is LNHNV, CDR2 YYDKDF (reference sequence). The CDR3 consists of 16 residues. The table lists this clone with a few counts. The table came from immunoSEQ multiplex PCR; TCRdb's copy has only in-frame clones and leaves some out. Of thousands of clones listed, about 30% were seen once; the top ten hold roughly 5.9%. The J gene is TRBJ2-1, the V gene TRBV15, with D maybe TRBD2 (7 bases). Sequences were derived from alloreactive CD4+ T cells from a mixed lymphocyte reaction culture, sampled before intestinal transplant. Subset reported: CFSE-low proliferating T cells sorted from roughly 6-day pre-transplant mixed lymphocyte reaction (GvH or HvG direction). This clonotype originated in a human patient who received an intestinal transplant. This chain's CDR3 is CATSRDGGGGDNEQFF. CDR3 coding DNA: TGTGCCACCAGCAGAGATGGGGGGGGCGGAGACAATGAGCAGTTCTTC.